Below, 26 T cell receptor beta chains from the same sample are listed, as sequenced in a study of CD8 T cells in Susac syndrome. Random hexamers were used to reverse transcribe the RNA input (about 0.5 to 1 ug). TCRdb analysed the immunoSEQ multiplex PCR reads with MiXCR anew, one entry per CDR3 protein. Of 190,000 or so distinct CDR3 sequences listed, approximately 95% are singletons. The sequenced material came from CD4+ T cells from PBMCs. The source is a human donor with multiple sclerosis.

This clonotype was seen just once. The chain uses TRBV20-1 and TRBJ1-2; D remains ambiguous. Germline V gene sequence: CDR1 DFQATT, CDR2 SNEGSKA (reference sequence). Trimming removed 4 bases from V and 1 base from J, with 10 bases in between. The CDR3 is 13 amino acids. The CDR3 sequence is CSAIASYNYGYTF. The CDR3 nucleotides are TGCAGTGCTATAGCCAGCTATAACTATGGCTACACCTTC.

This clonotype was detected only a few times. CDR3 sequence (DNA): TGTGCCAGCAGTCTGACAGGGGATGGCTACACCTTC. Translated: CASSLTGDGYTF. V and J are TRBV27 and TRBJ1-2; 8 positions agree with TRBD1. Germline-derived CDR1 and CDR2 are MNHEY and SMNVEV (reference sequence). J lost 6 bases, V lost 5 bases, and 2 bases had no gene match. This CDR3 spans 12 amino acids.

The chain joins TRBV3-1 to TRBJ2-3; no clear D. Looked up from germline, CDR1 is LGHDT and CDR2 is YNNKEL (reference sequence). This CDR3 is built from 14 residues. Trimming left V 2 bases short and J 2 bases short, with 8 bases between. CDR3 loop: CASSQRATTDTQYF. The CDR3 region has the DNA TGTGCCAGCAGCCAAAGAGCTACCACAGATACGCAGTATTTT.

The genes are TRBV11-2 and TRBJ2-5; 8 bases agree with TRBD2. V dropped 7 bases and J dropped 5; count of bases not matched to a gene: 9. Looked up from germline, CDR1 is SGHAT and CDR2 is FQNNGV. The CDR3 is made up of 14 amino acids. The CDR3 loop reads CASTPTSVGETQYF. CDR3 nucleotides: TGTGCCAGCACTCCGACTAGCGTCGGGGAGACCCAGTACTTC.

This chain links TRBV27 with TRBJ2-1, with 9 nucleotides matching TRBD1. CDR1 and CDR2 (germline): MNHEY, SMNVEV (reference sequence). V gave up 6 bases and J gave up 2 bases; unmatched junction bases: 8. The CDR3 covers 16 residues. The CDR3 DNA reads TGTGCCAGCAGCCACGACAGGGGGGTTCCCTACAATGAGCAGTTCTTC. Its translation: CASSHDRGVPYNEQFF.

The chain links TRBV20-1 to TRBJ2-5, with D possibly matching TRBD1 (7 bases). V shed 1 base and J shed 9 bases, with 18 bases lying between them. The CDR3 runs 14 residues. The V gene's germline CDR1 is DFQATT and CDR2 SNEGSKA (reference sequence). CDR3 loop: CSARGVQGGRPQYF. The CDR3 DNA follows: TGCAGTGCTAGAGGGGTGCAGGGGGGTAGACCCCAGTACTTC.

The rearrangement joins TRBV30 to TRBJ1-5, with no clear D. The CDR3 contains 12 residues. Looked up from germline, CDR1 is GTSNPN and CDR2 is SVGIG (reference sequence). Trimming cost V 2 bases and J 3 bases, with 5 bases left between them. CDR3 bases: TGTGCCTGGAGTTCGACCAATCAGCCCCAGCATTTT. Protein product: CAWSSTNQPQHF.

The chain recombines TRBV6-6 with TRBJ1-3, with D tentatively TRBD1 (6 bases). Germline CDR1 and CDR2: MNHNY and SVGAGI (reference sequence). With 2 bases removed from V and 5 bases from J, the gap between germline ends came to 16 bases. This CDR3 region has 16 residues. CDR3 sequence: CASSYEGGQLRNTIYF. CDR3 in DNA: TGTGCCAGCAGTTACGAGGGAGGACAGCTTAGAAACACCATATATTTT.

The rearrangement links TRBV3-1 to TRBJ1-5; TRBD1 agrees at 8 bases. V shed 0 bases and J 6 bases; nucleotides not matched to a gene: 1. Germline-derived CDR1 and CDR2 are LGHDT and YNNKEL (reference sequence). The CDR3 has 14 residues. Here the CDR3 reads CASSQDTGGQPQHF. The CDR3 DNA reads TGTGCCAGCAGCCAAGATACAGGGGGTCAGCCCCAGCATTTT.

The gene calls are TRBV20-1 and TRBJ1-2; D is ambiguous. Germline V lookup: CDR1 DFQATT, CDR2 SNEGSKA (reference sequence). The V and J ends lost 6 bases and 8 bases respectively, with 13 bases between them. CDR3 length: 11 residues. CDR3 sequence reads: CSAHDRGGYTF. In DNA form, the CDR3 reads TGCAGTGCGCACGACCGGGGAGGCTACACCTTC.

The chain recombines TRBV20-1 with TRBJ1-1, with a tentative D call TRBD1 (6 bases). V lost 5 bases to trimming and J lost 0 bases, with 10 bases between them. Germline V gives CDR1 DFQATT, CDR2 SNEGSKA (reference sequence). The CDR3 is 13 residues long. CDR3 region: CSARGGLNTEAFF. CDR3 DNA: TGCAGTGCTCGAGGGGGTTTGAACACTGAAGCTTTCTTT.

The chain has TRBV20-1 and TRBJ2-5, with TRBD1 matching 8 bases. V lost 0 bases, J lost 4 bases, and 13 bases stayed unmatched. The CDR3 consists of 17 residues. Germline V gene sequence: CDR1 DFQATT, CDR2 SNEGSKA (reference sequence). CDR3 nucleotide sequence: TGCAGTGCTAGAGATCGTCTCTCCGGACAGGGAGGAGAGACCCAGTACTTC. The encoded protein is CSARDRLSGQGGETQYF.

The rearrangement links TRBV9 to TRBJ2-1, with TRBD2 as a possible D gene (6 bases). V gave up 3 bases and J gave up 10 bases, with 11 bases separating them. The CDR3 consists of 12 residues. Germline CDR1 reads SGDLS; CDR2 reads YYNGEE. CDR3 in amino acids: CASSAPGLEQFF. For the CDR3, the DNA is TGTGCCAGCAGCGCCCCGGGACTCGAGCAGTTCTTC.

This rearrangement joins TRBV20-1 to TRBJ1-2, with D maybe TRBD1 (5 bases). CDR3 length: 14 amino acids. Germline V lookup: CDR1 DFQATT, CDR2 SNEGSKA (reference sequence). V lost 5 bases and J lost 8, with 21 bases in between. The CDR3 DNA sequence: TGCAGTGCTCGGGATGGTACAGGAGCCGGGGGCTACACCTTC. This codes for CSARDGTGAGGYTF.

The chain couples TRBV25-1 to TRBJ1-3; D is possibly TRBD1 (6 bases). The V gene's germline CDR1 is MGHDK and CDR2 SYGVNS. Trimming took 6 bases from V and 1 from J, leaving 16 bases between them. This CDR3 spans 16 amino acids. The CDR3 reads CASRDSKQGSGNTIYF. The CDR3 DNA is TGTGCCAGCAGGGACAGCAAGCAGGGGTCTGGAAACACCATATATTTT.

V and J are TRBV24-1 and TRBJ2-3; no clear D. This CDR3 has 11 residues. The germline V and J ends were trimmed by 4 bases and 6 bases, with 4 bases remaining between them. Germline V lookup: CDR1 KGHDR, CDR2 SFDVKD. CDR3 DNA: TGTGCCACCAGTGAGTCGGATACGCAGTATTTT. This sequence encodes CATSESDTQYF.

This chain connects TRBV12-3 or TRBV12-4 to TRBJ1-6; D is perhaps TRBD1 (5 bases). V lost 5 bases, J lost 14 bases, and 10 bases lay in between. There are 11 residues in the CDR3. CDR3 nucleotides: TGTGCCAGCAGTCTACAGGAGTCCCTCCACTTT. Its translation: CASSLQESLHF.

This clonotype was seen only once. The V call is TRBV20-1, the J call TRBJ2-7, with D tentatively TRBD2 (5 bases). CDR1 is DFQATT and CDR2 is SNEGSKA in the germline V gene (reference sequence). The CDR3 sequence is 11 residues long. V lost 2 bases and J 6 bases, leaving 8 bases between the germline ends. The CDR3 here is CSARLEGEQYF. Written as DNA, the CDR3 is TGCAGTGCTAGACTCGAGGGCGAGCAGTACTTC.

V gene TRBV4-2 combines with J gene TRBJ2-1; TRBD2 might be the D (7 bases). The V and J ends lost 0 bases and 7 bases respectively, with 19 bases between them. The CDR3 is 17 amino acids. Germline V gene lookup returns CDR1 LGHNA and CDR2 YNFKEQ. As DNA, the CDR3 is TGTGCCAGCAGCCAAGATCCCCGGGGGGCCTCGGGGAATGAGCAGTTCTTC. It is translated as CASSQDPRGASGNEQFF.

The gene calls are TRBV12-3 or TRBV12-4 and TRBJ2-5; weak D call: TRBD2 (6 bases). The CDR3 consists of 14 residues. V lost 7 bases and J 1 base, leaving 13 bases between the germline ends. This CDR3 is CASKLEGTQETQYF. The CDR3 nucleotides read TGTGCCAGCAAGTTGGAGGGGACCCAAGAGACCCAGTACTTC.

This clonotype was detected only once. This sequence joins TRBV19 and TRBJ2-1, with 8 bases identical to TRBD2. The CDR3 has 15 amino acids. The ends lost 5 bases at V and 7 bases at J; junction bases unmatched: 10. CDR1 is LNHDA and CDR2 is SQIVND in the germline V gene (reference sequence). CDR3 amino acids: CASSSQRGSRNEQFF. CDR3 DNA: TGTGCCAGTAGTTCCCAGCGGGGGAGCCGGAATGAGCAGTTCTTC.

A single count supports this clonotype. The rearrangement joins TRBV27 to TRBJ2-3; 11 bases map to TRBD2. The CDR3 has 14 amino acids. V was clipped by 3 bases and J by 4 bases; unmatched bases: 0. CDR1 and CDR2 from the germline V gene are MNHEY and SMNVEV (reference sequence). DNA for the CDR3: TGTGCCAGCAGTTTTAGCGGGGGGGCAGATACGCAGTATTTT. Its protein product is CASSFSGGADTQYF.

The gene calls are TRBV3-1 and TRBJ1-1, with D unclear. V was trimmed by 0 bases and J by 4 bases, leaving 0 bases between them. Germline V lookup: CDR1 LGHDT, CDR2 YNNKEL (reference sequence). This CDR3 contains 11 residues. This CDR3 is CASSQDTEAFF. The CDR3 DNA follows: TGTGCCAGCAGCCAAGACACTGAAGCTTTCTTT. The entire variable domain, with the rest obtained from reference TRBV3-1 and TRBJ1-1, is as follows: DTAVSQTPKYLVTQMGNDKSIKCEQNLGHDTMYWYKQDSKKFLKIMFSYNNKELIINETVPNRFSPKSPDKAHLNLHINSLELGDSAVYFCASSQDTEAFFGQGTRLTVV.

V gene TRBV5-4 combines with J gene TRBJ2-7; the D is unclear. The CDR3 is made up of 16 amino acids. Germline V gives CDR1 SGHNT, CDR2 YYREEE (reference sequence). Trimming took 4 bases from V and 1 from J, leaving 18 bases between them. The CDR3 spells CASSPGWRTVSYEQYF. The CDR3 bases are TGTGCCAGCAGCCCAGGCTGGAGAACCGTTTCCTACGAGCAGTACTTC.

The chain carries TRBV15 and TRBJ2-1; no clear D gene. This CDR3 has 11 residues. V was shortened by 5 bases and J by 6 bases, with 5 bases between the two germline ends. Germline V CDR1 and CDR2: LNHNV, YYDKDF (reference sequence). CDR3 in DNA: TGTGCCACCAGCGGAACCAATGAGCAGTTCTTC. Translation: CATSGTNEQFF.

The chain is built from TRBV7-9 and TRBJ2-1; the match to TRBD2 covers 12 bases. The CDR3 is 17 residues long. The germline CDR1 and CDR2 sequences are SEHNR and FQNEAQ (reference sequence). V dropped 5 bases and J dropped 10; count of bases not matched to a gene: 15. The DNA of the CDR3 is TGTGCCAGCAGCCCCCGGACTAGCGGGACGGTCCGGGGGGAGCAGTTCTTC. It codes for CASSPRTSGTVRGEQFF.